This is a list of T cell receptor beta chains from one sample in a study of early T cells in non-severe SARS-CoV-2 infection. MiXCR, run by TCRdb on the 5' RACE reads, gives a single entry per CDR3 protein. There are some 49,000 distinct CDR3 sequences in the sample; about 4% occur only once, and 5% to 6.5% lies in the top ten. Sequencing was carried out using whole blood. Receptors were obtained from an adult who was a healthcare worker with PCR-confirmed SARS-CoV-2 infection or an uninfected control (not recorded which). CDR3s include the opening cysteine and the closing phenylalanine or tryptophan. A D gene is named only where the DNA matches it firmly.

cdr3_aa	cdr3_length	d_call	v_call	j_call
CASSNREF	8	NA	TRBV6-7	TRBJ2-7
CASSPDRGRVTQYF	14	TRBD1	TRBV7-2	TRBJ2-3
CANARDRGHEQFF	13	TRBD1	TRBV6-1	TRBJ2-1
CSAEGTVVNTEAFF	14	NA	TRBV20-1	TRBJ1-1
CSARTGLAKNIQYF	14	TRBD1	TRBV20-1	TRBJ2-4
CASSWDGQGNEQFF	14	TRBD1	TRBV11-2	TRBJ2-1
CASSQVEGGNIQYF	14	NA	TRBV4-3	TRBJ2-4
CSSAGELFF	9	NA	TRBV29-1	TRBJ2-2
CASTRDYTDTQYF	13	TRBD2	TRBV25-1	TRBJ2-3
CATSDPGTSTDTQYF	15	NA	TRBV24-1	TRBJ2-3
CATYPGTGQETQYF	14	TRBD1	TRBV28	TRBJ2-5
CATSDSLAPNEQFF	14	NA	TRBV24-1	TRBJ2-1
CASSLGGDQPQHF	13	NA	TRBV7-6	TRBJ1-5
CASSLGTGINSPLHF	15	NA	TRBV7-6	TRBJ1-6
CAIRGDEQFF	10	NA	TRBV10-3	TRBJ2-1